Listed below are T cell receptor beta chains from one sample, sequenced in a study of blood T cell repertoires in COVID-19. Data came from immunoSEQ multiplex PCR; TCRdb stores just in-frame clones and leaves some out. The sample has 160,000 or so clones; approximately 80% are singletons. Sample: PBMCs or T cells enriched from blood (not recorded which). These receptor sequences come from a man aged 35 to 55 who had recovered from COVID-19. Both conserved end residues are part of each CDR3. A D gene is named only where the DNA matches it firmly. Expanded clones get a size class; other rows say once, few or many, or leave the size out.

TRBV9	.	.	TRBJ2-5	TGTGCCAGCAGCCACCCTCGTGCCGCGAACCAAGAGACCCAGTACTTC	CASSHPRAANQETQYF
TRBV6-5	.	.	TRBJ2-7	TGTGCCACCCATTCGAGGGCTTCCTACGAGCAGTACTTC	CATHSRASYEQYF
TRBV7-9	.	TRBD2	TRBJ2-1	TGTGCCAGCAGCTCAGCAACTAGCGGGGGGCTTTCACCCAGGGGTGAGCAGTTCTTC	CASSSATSGGLSPRGEQFF
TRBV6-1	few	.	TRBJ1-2	TGTGCCAGCAGTGAAGCGCGGGGGGCATGGTATGGCTACACCTTC	CASSEARGAWYGYTF
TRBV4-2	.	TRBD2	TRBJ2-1	TGTGCCAGCAGCTCCCACGGGGCCGCGGGGGGGGGCTCCTACAATGAGCAGTTCTTC	CASSSHGAAGGGSYNEQFF
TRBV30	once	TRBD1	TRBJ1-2	TGTGCCTTGGCTGGGGACAGGGGGTCCTATGGCTACACCTTC	CALAGDRGSYGYTF
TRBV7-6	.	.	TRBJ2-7	TGTGCCAGCAGCTTAGGACACTCTAACGAGCAGTACTTC	CASSLGHSNEQYF
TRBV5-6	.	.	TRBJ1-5	TGTGCCAGCCCTAAGGAGGAAGGGCAGCCCCAGCATTTT	CASPKEEGQPQHF
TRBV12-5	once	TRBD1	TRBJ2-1	TGTGCTAGTGGTACCGGGACAGGGGTTCTGGAGCAGTTCTTC	CASGTGTGVLEQFF
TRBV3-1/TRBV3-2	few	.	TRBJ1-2	TGTGCCAGCAGCCAACGGGGAGTGGAGTTCTACACCTTC	CASSQRGVEFYTF
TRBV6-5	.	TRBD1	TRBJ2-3	TGTGCCAGCCGAAGGACAGGGGAACCACAAAATACGCAGTATTTT	CASRRTGEPQNTQYF
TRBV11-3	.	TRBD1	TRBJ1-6	TGTGCCAGCAGCTCTGGACAGGGTGGTTCACCCCTCCACTTT	CASSSGQGGSPLHF
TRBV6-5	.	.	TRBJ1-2	TGTGCCAGCAATGCGGGGGAAGGGTATGGCTACACCTTC	CASNAGEGYGYTF